This T cell receptor beta chain emerged from a study of a mutant IDH1 vaccine in newly diagnosed glioma. Study-level background: Radiotherapy alone preceded vaccination by 4-6 weeks; alternatively, vaccination started with temozolomide cycles.

Generated by immunoSEQ multiplex PCR, the TCRdb table keeps only in-frame clones and is missing some. The data contain 40,000 to 45,000 clones, 84% of them singletons. About this clone: Its antigen is still unknown.

Time point indicated: week 23, last vaccination. Vaccination comprised doses that each held 300 ug of mutant IDH1 20-mer peptide, plus topical imiquimod. This CDR3 has 15 amino acids. CDR1 is GTSNPN, CDR2 SVGIG, per germline (reference sequence). Trimming pared 2 bases from V and 4 bases from J, leaving 17 bases between. The origin of this receptor is a woman aged 18-29 years with glioma. Some clones in this sample may be carry-over from other donors' samples. The chain links TRBV30 to TRBJ2-5; the D gene is possibly TRBD2 (6 bases). Source: PBMCs, taken from a glioma patient whose treatment included an IDH1 peptide vaccine. The CDR3 spells CAWSRGTGGRETQYF. Written as DNA, the CDR3 is TGTGCCTGGAGTCGCGGGACTGGGGGGAGAGAGACCCAGTACTTC.